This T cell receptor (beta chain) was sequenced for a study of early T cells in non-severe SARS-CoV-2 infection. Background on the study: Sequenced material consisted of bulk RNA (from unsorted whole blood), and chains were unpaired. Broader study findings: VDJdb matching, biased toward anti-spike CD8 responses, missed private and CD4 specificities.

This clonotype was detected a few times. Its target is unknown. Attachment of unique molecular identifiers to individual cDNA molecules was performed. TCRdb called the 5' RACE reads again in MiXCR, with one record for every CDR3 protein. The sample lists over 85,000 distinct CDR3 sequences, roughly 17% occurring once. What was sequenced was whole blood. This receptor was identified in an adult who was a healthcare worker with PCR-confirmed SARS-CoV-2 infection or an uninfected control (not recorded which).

CDR3 nucleotide sequence: TGCGCCAGCAGCGCTACCGGGACAGGGGTTCATGAGCAGTTCTTC. This sequence encodes CASSATGTGVHEQFF. The chain has TRBV5-1 and TRBJ2-1; 10 bases match TRBD1. Germline values: CDR1 SGHRS, CDR2 YFSETQ. This CDR3 has 15 amino acids. Germline trimming cut 4 bases from V and 8 bases from J; bases unmatched to any gene: 9. Drawing the rest from reference TRBV5-1 and TRBJ2-1, the complete variable domain is KAGVTQTPRYLIKTRGQQVTLSCSPISGHRSVSWYQQTPGQGLQFLFEYFSETQRNKGNFPGRFSGRQFSNSRSEMNVSTLELGDSALYLCASSATGTGVHEQFFGPGTRLTVL.